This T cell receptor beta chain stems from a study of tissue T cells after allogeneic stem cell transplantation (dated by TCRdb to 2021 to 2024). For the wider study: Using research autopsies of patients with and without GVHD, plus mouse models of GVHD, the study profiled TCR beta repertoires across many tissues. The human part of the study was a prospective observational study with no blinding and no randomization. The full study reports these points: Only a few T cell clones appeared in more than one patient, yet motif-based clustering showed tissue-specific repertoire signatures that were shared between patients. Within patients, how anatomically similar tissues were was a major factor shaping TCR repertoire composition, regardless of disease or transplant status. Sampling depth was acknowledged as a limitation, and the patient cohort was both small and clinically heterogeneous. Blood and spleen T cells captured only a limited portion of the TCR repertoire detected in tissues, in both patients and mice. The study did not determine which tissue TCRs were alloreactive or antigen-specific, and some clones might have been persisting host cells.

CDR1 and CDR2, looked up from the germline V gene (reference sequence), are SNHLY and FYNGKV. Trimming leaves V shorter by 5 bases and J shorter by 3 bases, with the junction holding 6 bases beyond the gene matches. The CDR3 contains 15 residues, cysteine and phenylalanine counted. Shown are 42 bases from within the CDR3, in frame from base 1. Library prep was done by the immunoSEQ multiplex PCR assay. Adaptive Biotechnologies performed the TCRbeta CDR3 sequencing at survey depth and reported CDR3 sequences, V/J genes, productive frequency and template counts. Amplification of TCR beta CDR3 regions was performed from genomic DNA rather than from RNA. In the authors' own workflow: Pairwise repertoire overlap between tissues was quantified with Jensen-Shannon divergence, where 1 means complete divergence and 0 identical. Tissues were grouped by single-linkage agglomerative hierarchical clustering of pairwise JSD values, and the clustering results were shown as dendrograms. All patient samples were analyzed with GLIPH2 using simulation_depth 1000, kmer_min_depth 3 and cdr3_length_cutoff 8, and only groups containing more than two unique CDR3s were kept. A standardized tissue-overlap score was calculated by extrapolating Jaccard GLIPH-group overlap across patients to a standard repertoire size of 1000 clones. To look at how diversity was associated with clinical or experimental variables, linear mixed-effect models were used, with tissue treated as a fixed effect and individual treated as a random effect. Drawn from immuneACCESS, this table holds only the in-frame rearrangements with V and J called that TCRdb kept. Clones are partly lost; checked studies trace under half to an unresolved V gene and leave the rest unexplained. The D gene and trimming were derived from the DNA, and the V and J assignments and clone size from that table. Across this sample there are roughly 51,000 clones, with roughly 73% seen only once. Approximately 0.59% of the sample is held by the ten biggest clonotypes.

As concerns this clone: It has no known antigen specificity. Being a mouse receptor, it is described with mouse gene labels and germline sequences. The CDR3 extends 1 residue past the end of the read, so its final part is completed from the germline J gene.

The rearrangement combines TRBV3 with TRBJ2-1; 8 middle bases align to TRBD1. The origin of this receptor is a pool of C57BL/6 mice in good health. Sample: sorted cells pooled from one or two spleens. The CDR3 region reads CASSADRVGYAEQFF. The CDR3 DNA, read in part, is TGTGCCAGCAGCGCGGACAGGGTGGGCTATGCTGAGCAGTTC.